The source of this TCR beta chain is a study of CD8 T cells in Susac syndrome. Losses at the gene ends were 4 bases for V and 10 bases for J; bases not matched to a gene: 3. The CDR3 consists of 13 residues. Looked up from germline, CDR1 is DFQATT and CDR2 is SNEGSKA (reference sequence). Random hexamers served to reverse transcribe roughly 0.45 to 1 ug RNA. TCRdb re-derived calls from the immunoSEQ multiplex PCR reads in MiXCR, one entry per CDR3 protein. This sample carries approximately 100,000 distinct CDR3 sequences, around 90% of them seen once, and the ten largest clones take roughly 0.15%. TCR beta sequencing was performed on blood CD8+ and CD4+ T cells.

Sequencing was carried out using CD4+ T cells from PBMCs. The rearrangement joins TRBV20-1 to TRBJ1-6; TRBD1 matches 11 bases. This TCR was recovered from a human donor in good health. The CDR3 here is CSATWDRGSPLHF. CDR3 coding DNA: TGCAGTGCTACGTGGGACAGGGGGTCACCCCTCCACTTT.